This TCR delta chain was recovered during a study of gamma delta lymphoproliferative disorders and STAT genes. On the study more broadly: This Tgammadelta LGLL cohort mixed symptomatic disease with indolent courses. Gamma-chain libraries were built from at least 50 ng of genomic DNA with the LymphoTrack Dx TCRG Assay. For the delta chain, EuroClonality-NGS standard procedure was applied. Findings and caveats of the study: Symptomatic patients' major clones used less common gene combinations than indolent patients'.

As to this clone: The antigen remains undetermined. A clone one base away is much larger, so this may be a read error.

Germline-derived CDR1 and CDR2 are TSWWSYY and QGS. The V gene end was trimmed by 6 bases and the J gene end by 6 bases; junction bases not matched to a gene: 16. This CDR3 has 18 amino acids. TCRdb fed the multiplex PCR reads into CATT to redo clone calling. The sample has about 240 delta-chain clones; about 9% are singletons. PBMCs from patients and controls supplied the genomic DNA for sequencing. The chain employs TRDV1 and TRDJ1; 13 bases map to TRDD3. This TCR was recovered from a human donor with gamma-delta T-cell large granular lymphocyte leukemia. The source material was blood. Here the CDR3 reads CALGAPHWGIRRVHKLIF. The CDR3 coding sequence is TGTGCTCTTGGCGCCCCTCACTGGGGGATACGGAGGGTCCATAAACTCATCTTT.